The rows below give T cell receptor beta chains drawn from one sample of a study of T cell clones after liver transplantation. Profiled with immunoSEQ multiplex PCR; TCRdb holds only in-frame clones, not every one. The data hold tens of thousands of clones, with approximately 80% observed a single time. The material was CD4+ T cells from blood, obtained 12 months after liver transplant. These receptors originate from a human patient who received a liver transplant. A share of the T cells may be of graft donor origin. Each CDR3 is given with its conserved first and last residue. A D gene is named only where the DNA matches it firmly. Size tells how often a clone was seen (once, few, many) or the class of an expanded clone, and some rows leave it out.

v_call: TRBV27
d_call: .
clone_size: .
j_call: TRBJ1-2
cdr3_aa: CASSLSTASPIYGYTF
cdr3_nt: TGTGCCAGCAGTTTATCGACAGCCAGCCCTATCTATGGCTACACCTTC

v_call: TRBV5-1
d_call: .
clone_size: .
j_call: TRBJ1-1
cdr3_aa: CASSPRPDTEAFF
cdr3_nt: TGCGCCAGCAGCCCAAGACCAGACACTGAAGCTTTCTTT

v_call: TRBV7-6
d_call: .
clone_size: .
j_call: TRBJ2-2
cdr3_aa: CASSFWASIPGELFF
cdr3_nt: TGTGCCAGCAGCTTCTGGGCTAGTATTCCCGGGGAGCTGTTTTTT

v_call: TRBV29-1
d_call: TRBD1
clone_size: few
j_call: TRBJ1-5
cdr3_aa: CSARGQEDQPQHF
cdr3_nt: TGCAGCGCCCGGGGACAGGAAGATCAGCCCCAGCATTTT

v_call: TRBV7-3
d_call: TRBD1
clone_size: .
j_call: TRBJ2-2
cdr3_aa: CASSWDRDTGELFF
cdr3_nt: TGTGCCAGCAGCTGGGACAGGGACACCGGGGAGCTGTTTTTT

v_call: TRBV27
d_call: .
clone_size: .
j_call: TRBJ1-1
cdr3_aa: CASSAGVTRRHEAFF
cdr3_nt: TGTGCCAGCAGTGCGGGGGTCACCCGGCGCCATGAAGCTTTCTTT

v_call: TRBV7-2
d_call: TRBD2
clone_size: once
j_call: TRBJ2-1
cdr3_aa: CASSPSGRVNEQFF
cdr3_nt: TGTGCCAGCAGCCCTAGCGGGAGGGTAAATGAGCAGTTCTTC

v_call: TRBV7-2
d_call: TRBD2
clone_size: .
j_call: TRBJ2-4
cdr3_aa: CASSLGTSGRANIQYF
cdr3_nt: TGTGCCAGCAGCTTAGGGACTAGCGGGAGGGCGAACATTCAGTACTTC

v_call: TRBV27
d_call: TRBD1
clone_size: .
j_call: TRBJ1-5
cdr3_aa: CASSLSPFTDRGSNQPQHF
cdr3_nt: TGTGCCAGCAGTTTATCCCCCTTCACGGACAGGGGTAGCAATCAGCCCCAGCATTTT

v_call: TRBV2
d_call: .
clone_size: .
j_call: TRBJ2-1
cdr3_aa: CASRDILQFF
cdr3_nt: TGTGCCAGCAGGGACATTCTGCAGTTCTTC

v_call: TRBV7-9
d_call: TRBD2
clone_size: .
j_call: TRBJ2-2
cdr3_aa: CASSTRGTSIGELFF
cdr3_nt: TGTGCCAGCAGCACAAGGGGGACTAGTATCGGGGAGCTGTTTTTT

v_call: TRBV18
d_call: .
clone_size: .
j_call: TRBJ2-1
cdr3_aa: CASSPPSGSYNEQFF
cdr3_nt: TGTGCCAGCTCACCACCGAGTGGATCCTACAATGAGCAGTTCTTC

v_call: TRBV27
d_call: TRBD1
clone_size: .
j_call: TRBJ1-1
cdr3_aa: CASKQGASNTEAFF
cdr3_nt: TGTGCCAGTAAACAGGGGGCGTCTAACACTGAAGCTTTCTTT

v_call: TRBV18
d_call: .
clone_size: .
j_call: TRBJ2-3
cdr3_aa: CASSLGGIDTQYF
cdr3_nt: TGTGCCAGCTCCCTAGGCGGCATAGATACGCAGTATTTT

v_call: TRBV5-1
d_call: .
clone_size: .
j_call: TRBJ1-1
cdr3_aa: CASSSLEVGNTEAFF
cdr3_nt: TGCGCCAGCAGCTCCCTCGAGGTGGGGAACACTGAAGCTTTCTTT

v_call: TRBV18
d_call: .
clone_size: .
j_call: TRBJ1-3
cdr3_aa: CASSPRQAGGNTIYF
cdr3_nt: TGTGCCAGCTCACCACGGCAGGCTGGAGGAAACACCATATATTTT

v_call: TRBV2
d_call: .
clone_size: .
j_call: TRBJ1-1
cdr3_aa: CASRPRTANTEAFF
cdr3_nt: TGTGCCAGCAGGCCGAGGACAGCGAACACTGAAGCTTTCTTT

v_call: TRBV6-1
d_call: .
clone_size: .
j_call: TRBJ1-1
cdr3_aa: CASSLRGEQTEAFF
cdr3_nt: TGTGCCAGCTCCCTCCGCGGGGAACAAACTGAAGCTTTCTTT